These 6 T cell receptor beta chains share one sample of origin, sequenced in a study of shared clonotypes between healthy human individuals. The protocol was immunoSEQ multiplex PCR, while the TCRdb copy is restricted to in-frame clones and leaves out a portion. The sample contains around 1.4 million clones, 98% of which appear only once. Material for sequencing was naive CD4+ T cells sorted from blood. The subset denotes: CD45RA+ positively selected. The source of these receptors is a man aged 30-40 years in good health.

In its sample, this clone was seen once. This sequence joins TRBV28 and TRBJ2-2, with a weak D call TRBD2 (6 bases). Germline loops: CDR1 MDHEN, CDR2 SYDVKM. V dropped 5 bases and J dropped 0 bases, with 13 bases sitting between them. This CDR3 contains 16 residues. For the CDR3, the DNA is TGTGCCAGCAGTCCCGGCGGGATGGCGAACACCGGGGAGCTGTTTTTT. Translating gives CASSPGGMANTGELFF.

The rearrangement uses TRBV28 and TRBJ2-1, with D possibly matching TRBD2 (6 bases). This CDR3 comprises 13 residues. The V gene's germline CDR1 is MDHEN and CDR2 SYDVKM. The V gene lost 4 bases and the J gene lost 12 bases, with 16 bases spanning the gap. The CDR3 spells CASSSLSGHRQFF. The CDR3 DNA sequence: TGTGCCAGCAGTTCGCTTAGCGGCCATAGGCAGTTCTTC. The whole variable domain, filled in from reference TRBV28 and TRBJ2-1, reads DVKVTQSSRYLVKRTGEKVFLECVQDMDHENMFWYRQDPGLGLRLIYFSYDVKMKEKGDIPEGYSVSREKKERFSLILESASTNQTSMYLCASSSLSGHRQFFGPGTRLTVL.

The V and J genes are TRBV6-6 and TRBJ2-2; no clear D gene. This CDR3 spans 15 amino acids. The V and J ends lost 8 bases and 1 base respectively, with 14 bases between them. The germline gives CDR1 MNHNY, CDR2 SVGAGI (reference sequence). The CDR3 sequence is CASDGSSVNTGELFF. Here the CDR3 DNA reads TGTGCCAGCGATGGTAGCTCGGTGAACACCGGGGAGCTGTTTTTT.

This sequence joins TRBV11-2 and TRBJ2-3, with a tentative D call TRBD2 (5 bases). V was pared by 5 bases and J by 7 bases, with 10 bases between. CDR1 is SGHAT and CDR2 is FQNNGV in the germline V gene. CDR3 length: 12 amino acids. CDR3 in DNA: TGTGCCAGCAGCCCTGGCGGGCATACGCAGTATTTT. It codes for CASSPGGHTQYF.

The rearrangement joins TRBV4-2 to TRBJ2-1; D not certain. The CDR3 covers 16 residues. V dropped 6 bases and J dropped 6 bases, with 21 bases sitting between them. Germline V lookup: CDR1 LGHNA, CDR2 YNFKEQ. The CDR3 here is CASSRRPPPILNEQFF. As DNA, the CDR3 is TGTGCCAGCAGTCGACGGCCTCCCCCAATTCTCAATGAGCAGTTCTTC.

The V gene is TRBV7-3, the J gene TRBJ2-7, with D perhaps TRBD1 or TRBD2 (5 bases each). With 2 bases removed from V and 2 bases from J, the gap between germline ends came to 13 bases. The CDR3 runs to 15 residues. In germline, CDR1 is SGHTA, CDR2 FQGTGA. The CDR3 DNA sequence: TGTGCCAGCAGCTTAGAGGGACGGAAGACCTACGAGCAGTACTTC. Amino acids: CASSLEGRKTYEQYF.